The following is a TCR beta chain sequence with its context. The antigen remains unidentified. TCRdb ran MiXCR on the 5' RACE reads and lists one entry per CDR3 protein. Of 450,000 or so distinct CDR3 sequences listed, 14% are singletons. This entry belongs to a study of identical twins. Study outcomes and limitations: With abundant cord blood beta clonotypes, insertions were fewer; memory repertoires showed no such pattern. The authors noted that invariant MAIT and iNKT cells could partly confound zero-insertion analyses.

Germline CDR1 MNHEY, CDR2 SVGAGI. The CDR3 is made up of 14 amino acids. V was cut by 2 bases and J by 6 bases, with 11 bases left in between. The same sample was also studied in work on yellow fever vaccine responses in identical twins.

This TCR derives from a woman aged 18-29 years in good health. Material for sequencing was CD4+ T cells sorted from blood. This rearrangement joins TRBV6-5 to TRBJ2-1; D possibly uses TRBD1 or TRBD2 (5 bases each). CDR3 bases: TGTGCCAGCAGTTACCGGGGACCACCCAATGAGCAGTTCTTC. Its translation is CASSYRGPPNEQFF.